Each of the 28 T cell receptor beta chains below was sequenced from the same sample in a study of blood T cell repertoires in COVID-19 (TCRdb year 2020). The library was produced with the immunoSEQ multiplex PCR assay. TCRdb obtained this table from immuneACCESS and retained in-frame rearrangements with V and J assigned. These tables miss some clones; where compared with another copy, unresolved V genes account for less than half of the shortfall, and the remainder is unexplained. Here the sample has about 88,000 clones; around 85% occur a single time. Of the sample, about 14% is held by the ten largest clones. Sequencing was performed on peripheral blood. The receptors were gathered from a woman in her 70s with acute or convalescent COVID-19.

CDR3 amino acids: CASSLLWGVQYV. CDR3 coding DNA: TGTGCCAGCAGTCTCCTCTGGGGGGTTCAGTACGTC. The V gene is TRBV12-3 or TRBV12-4, the J gene TRBJ2-7, with a possible D match to TRBD2 (6 bases). This CDR3 spans 12 amino acids. The V and J ends lost 5 bases and 10 bases respectively, with 15 bases between them.

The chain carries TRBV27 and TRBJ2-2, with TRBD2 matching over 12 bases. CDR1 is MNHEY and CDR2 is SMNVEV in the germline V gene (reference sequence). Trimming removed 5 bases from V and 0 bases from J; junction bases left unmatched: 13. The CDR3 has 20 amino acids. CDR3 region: CASSKPGTSGPKTNTGELFF. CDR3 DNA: TGTGCCAGCAGTAAACCCGGGACTAGCGGGCCTAAAACGAACACCGGGGAGCTGTTTTTT.

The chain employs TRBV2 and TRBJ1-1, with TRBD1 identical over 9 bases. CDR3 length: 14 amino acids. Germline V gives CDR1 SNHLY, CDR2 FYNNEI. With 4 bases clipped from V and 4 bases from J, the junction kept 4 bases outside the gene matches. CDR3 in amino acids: CASSGLTGGTEAFF. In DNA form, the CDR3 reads TGTGCCAGCAGTGGCCTGACAGGGGGCACTGAAGCTTTCTTT.

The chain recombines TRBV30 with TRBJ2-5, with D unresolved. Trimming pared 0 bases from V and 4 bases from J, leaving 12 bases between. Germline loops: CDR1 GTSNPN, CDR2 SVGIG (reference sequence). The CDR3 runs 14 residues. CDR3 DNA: TGTGCCTGGAGTGTATTGTTAGCCCTAGAGACCCAGTACTTC. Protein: CAWSVLLALETQYF.

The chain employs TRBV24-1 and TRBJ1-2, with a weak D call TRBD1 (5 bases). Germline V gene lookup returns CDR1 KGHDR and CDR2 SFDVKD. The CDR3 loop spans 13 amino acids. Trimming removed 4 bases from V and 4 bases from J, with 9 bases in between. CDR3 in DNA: TGTGCCACCAGTGAGCGGGGGAGCTATGGCTACACCTTC. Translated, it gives CATSERGSYGYTF.

DNA for the CDR3: TGTGCCAGCAGTTCCTACCCGGCCGGGGAGCTGTTTTTT. Its protein is CASSSYPAGELFF. The chain links TRBV27 to TRBJ2-2; unclear D gene. Trimming pared 4 bases from V and 6 bases from J, leaving 9 bases between. Per germline, CDR1 MNHEY and CDR2 SMNVEV (reference sequence). This CDR3 is 13 amino acids long.

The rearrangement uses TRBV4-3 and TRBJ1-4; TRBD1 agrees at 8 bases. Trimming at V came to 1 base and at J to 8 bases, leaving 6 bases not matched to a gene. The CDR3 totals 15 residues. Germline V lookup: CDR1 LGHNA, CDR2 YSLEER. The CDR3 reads CASSQATGVGEKLFF. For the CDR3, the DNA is TGCGCCAGCAGCCAAGCGACAGGGGTCGGCGAAAAACTGTTTTTT.

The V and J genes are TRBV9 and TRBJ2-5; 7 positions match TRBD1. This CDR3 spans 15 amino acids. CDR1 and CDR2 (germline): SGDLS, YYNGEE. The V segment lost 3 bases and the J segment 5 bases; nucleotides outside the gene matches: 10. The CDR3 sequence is CASSGHRGPAETQYF. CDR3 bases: TGTGCCAGCAGCGGACACAGGGGTCCAGCGGAGACCCAGTACTTC. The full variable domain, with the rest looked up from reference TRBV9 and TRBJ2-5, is DSGVTQTPKHLITATGQRVTLRCSPRSGDLSVYWYQQSLDQGLQFLIQYYNGEERAKGNILERFSAQQFPDLHSELNLSSLELGDSALYFCASSGHRGPAETQYFGPGTRLLVL.

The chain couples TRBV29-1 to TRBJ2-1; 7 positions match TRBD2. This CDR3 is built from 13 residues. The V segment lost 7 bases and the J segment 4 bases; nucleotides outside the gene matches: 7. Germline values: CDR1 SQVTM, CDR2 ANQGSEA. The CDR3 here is CSAAGASYNEQFF. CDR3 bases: TGCAGCGCTGCGGGAGCGTCATACAATGAGCAGTTCTTC.

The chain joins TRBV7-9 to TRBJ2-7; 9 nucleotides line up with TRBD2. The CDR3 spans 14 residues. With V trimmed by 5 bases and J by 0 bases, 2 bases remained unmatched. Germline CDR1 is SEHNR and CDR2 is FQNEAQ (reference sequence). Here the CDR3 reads CASSRSGSSYEQYV. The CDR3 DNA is TGTGCCAGCAGCCGTAGCGGGAGCTCCTACGAGCAGTACGTC.

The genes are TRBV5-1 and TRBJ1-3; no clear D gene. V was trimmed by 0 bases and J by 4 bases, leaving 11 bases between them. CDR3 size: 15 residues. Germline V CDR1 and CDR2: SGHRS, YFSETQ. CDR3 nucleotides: TGCGCCAGCAGCTTGGCGGCAGGCGCAGGAAACACCATATATTTT. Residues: CASSLAAGAGNTIYF.

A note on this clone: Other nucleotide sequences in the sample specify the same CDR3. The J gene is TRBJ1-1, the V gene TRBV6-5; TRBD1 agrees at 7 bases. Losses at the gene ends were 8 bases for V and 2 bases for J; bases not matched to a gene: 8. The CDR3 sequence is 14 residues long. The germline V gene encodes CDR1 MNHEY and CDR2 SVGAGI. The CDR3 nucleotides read TGTGCCAGCTCTTCGAGGGGGCGTAACACTGAAGCTTTCTTT. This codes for CASSSRGRNTEAFF.

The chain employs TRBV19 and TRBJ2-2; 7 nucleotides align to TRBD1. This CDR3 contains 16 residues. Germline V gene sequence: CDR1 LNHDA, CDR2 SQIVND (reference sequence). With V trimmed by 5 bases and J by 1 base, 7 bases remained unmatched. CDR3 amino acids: CASSATGAGNTGELFF. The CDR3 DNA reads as TGTGCCAGTAGTGCTACAGGGGCGGGGAACACCGGGGAGCTGTTTTTT.

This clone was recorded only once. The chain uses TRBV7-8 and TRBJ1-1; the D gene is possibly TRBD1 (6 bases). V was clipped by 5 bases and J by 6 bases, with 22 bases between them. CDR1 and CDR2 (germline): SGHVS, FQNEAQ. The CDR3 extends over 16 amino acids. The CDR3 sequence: CASSRGVFRGESEAFF. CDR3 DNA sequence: TGTGCCAGCAGCCGGGGGGTTTTCAGGGGAGAGTCTGAAGCTTTCTTT.

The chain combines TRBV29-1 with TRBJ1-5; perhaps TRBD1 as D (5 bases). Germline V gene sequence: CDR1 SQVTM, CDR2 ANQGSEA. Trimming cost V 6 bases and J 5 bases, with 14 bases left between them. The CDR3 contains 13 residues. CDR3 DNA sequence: TGCAGCGTCGTCGGGGGGTTTGATCAGCCCCAGCATTTT. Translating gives CSVVGGFDQPQHF.

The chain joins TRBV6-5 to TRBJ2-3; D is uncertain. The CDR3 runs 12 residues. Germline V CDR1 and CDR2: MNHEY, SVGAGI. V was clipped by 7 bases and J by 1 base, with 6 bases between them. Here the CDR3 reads CASIQGTDTQYF. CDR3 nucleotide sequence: TGTGCCAGCATTCAGGGCACAGATACGCAGTATTTT.

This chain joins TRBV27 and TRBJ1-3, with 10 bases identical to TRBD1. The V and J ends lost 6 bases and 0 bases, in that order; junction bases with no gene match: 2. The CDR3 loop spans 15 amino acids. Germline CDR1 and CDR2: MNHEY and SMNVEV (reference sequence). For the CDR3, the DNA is TGTGCCAGCAGCCGGACAGGGGGCTCTGGAAACACCATATATTTT. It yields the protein CASSRTGGSGNTIYF.

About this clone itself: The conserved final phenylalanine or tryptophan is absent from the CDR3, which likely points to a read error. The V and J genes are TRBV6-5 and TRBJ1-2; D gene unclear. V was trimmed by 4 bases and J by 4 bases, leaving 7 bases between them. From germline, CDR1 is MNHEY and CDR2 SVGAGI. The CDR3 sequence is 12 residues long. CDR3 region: CASSSTGYGYTL. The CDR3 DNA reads TGTGCCAGCAGTTCGACTGGCTATGGCTACACCCTC.

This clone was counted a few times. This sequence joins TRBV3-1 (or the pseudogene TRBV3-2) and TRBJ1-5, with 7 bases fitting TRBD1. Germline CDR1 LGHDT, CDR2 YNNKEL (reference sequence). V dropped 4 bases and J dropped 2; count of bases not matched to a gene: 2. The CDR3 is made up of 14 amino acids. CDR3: CASSRGTGNQPQHF. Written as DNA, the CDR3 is TGTGCCAGCAGCCGTGGGACAGGCAATCAGCCCCAGCATTTT.

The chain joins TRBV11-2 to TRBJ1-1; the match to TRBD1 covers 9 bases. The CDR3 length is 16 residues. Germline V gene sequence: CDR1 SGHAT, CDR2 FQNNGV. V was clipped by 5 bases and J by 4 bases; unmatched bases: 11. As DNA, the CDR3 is TGTGCCAGCAGCCTGCTCACAGGGGGCGCGGGCACTGAAGCTTTCTTT. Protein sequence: CASSLLTGGAGTEAFF.

The chain's CDR3 is CASSLGHREETQYF. The CDR3 DNA is TGTGCCAGCTCACTAGGCCACAGGGAAGAGACCCAGTACTTC. V usage is TRBV18 and J usage is TRBJ2-5; a weak D match, TRBD1 (6 bases). The CDR3 consists of 14 residues. CDR1 and CDR2 (germline): KGHSH, LQKENI. With 4 bases removed from V and 3 bases from J, the gap between germline ends came to 12 bases.

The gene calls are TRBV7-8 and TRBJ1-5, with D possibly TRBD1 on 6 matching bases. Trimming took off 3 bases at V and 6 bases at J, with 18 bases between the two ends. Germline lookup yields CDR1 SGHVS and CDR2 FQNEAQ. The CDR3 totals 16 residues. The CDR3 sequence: CASSLALGGIGQPQHF. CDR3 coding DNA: TGTGCCAGCAGCTTGGCTCTAGGGGGAATCGGTCAGCCCCAGCATTTT.

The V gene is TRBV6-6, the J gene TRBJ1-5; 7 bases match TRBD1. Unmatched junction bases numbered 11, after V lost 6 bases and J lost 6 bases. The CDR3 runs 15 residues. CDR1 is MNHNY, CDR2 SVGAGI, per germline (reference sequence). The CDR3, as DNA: TGTGCCAGCAGACACATCGGGACAGATCTTCAGCCCCAGCATTTT. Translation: CASRHIGTDLQPQHF.

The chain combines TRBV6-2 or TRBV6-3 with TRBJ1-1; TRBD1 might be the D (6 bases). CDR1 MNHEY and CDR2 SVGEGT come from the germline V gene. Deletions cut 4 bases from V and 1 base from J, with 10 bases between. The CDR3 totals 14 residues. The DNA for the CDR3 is TGTGCCAGCAGTTCCGGGACAACGAACACTGAAGCTTTCTTT. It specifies CASSSGTTNTEAFF.

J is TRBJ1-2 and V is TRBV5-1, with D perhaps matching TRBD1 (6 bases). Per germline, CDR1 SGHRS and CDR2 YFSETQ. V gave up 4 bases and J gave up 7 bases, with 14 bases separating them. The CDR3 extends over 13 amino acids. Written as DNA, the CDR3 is TGCGCCAGCAGCCCCTGGGGGGGCGTTGGCTACACCTTC. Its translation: CASSPWGGVGYTF.

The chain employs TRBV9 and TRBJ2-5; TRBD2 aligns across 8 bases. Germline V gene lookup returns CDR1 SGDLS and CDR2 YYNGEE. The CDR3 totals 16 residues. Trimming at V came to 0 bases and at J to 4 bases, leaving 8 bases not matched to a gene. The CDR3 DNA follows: TGTGCCAGCAGCGTAGTAGGCGGGGGGCTCGTAGAGACCCAGTACTTC. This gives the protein CASSVVGGGLVETQYF.

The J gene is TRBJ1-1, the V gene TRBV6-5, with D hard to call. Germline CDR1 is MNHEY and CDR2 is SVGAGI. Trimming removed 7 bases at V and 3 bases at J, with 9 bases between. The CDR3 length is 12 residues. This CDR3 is CASTLADTEAFF. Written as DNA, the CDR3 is TGTGCCAGCACCCTAGCGGACACTGAAGCTTTCTTT.

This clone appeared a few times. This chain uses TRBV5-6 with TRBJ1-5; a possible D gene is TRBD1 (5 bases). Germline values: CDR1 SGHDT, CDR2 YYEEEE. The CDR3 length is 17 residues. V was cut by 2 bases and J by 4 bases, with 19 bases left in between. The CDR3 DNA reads TGTGCCAGCAGCTTAGCGTTTTCAGGGCTGGGGAATCAGCCCCAGCATTTT. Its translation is CASSLAFSGLGNQPQHF.